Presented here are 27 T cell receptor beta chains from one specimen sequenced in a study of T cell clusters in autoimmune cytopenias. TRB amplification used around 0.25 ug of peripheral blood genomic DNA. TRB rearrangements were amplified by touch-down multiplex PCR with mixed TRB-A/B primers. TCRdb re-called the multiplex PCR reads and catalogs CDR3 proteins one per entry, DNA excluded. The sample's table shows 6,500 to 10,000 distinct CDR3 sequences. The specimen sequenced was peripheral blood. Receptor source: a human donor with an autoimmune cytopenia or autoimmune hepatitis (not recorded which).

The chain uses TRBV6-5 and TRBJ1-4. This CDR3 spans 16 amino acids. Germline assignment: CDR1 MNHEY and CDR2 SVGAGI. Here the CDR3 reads CASKRGALATNEKLFF.

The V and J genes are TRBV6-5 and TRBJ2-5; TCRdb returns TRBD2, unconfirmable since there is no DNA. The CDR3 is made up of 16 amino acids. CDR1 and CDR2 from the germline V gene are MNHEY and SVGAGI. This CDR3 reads CASTTSSGLAAGEQYF.

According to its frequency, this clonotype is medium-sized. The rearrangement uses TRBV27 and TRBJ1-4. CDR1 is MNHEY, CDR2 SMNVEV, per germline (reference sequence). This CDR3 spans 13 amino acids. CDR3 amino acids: CASSLNRGEKLFF.

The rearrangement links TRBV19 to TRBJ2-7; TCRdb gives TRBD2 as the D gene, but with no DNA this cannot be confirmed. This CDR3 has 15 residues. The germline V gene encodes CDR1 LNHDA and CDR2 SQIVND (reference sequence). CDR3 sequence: CASSLGGLWDYEQYF.

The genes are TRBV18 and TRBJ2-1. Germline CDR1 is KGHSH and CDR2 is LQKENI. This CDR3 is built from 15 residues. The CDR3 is CASSPQASSYNEQFF.

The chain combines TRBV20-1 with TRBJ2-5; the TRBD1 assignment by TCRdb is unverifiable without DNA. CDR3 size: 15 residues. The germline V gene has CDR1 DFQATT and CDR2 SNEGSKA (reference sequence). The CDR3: CSARSPGQGLGTQYF.

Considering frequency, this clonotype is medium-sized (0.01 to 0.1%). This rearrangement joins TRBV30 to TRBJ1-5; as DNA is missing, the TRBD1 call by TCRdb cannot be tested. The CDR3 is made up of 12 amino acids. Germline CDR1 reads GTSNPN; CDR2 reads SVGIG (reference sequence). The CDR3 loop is CAWRQGDEPQHF.

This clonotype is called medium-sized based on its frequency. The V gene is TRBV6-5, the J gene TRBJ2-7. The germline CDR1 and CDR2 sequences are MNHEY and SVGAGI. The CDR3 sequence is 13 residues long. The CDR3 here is CASSYTDQTEQYF.

CDR3: CASILWGDSASGANVLTF. The chain employs TRBV6-5 and TRBJ2-6; no DNA is available, so the TRBD1 call from TCRdb remains unchecked. Germline CDR1 MNHEY, CDR2 SVGAGI. The CDR3 loop spans 18 amino acids.

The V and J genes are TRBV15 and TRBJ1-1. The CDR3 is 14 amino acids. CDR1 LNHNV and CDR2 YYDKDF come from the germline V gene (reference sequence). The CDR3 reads CATSRGQDNTEAFF.

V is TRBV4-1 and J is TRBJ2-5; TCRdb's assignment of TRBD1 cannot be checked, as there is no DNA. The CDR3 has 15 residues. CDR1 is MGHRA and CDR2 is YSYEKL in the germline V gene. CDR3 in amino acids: CASSQERGWEETQYF.

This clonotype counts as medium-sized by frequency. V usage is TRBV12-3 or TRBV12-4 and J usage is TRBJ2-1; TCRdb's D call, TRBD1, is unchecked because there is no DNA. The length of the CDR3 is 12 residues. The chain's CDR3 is CASSLGANEQFF.

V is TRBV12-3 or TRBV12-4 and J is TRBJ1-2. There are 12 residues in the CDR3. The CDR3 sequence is CASALTAYGYTF.

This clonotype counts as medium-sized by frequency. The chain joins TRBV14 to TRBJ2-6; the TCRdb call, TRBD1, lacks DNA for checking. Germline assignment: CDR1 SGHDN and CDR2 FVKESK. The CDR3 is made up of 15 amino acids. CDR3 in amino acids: CASSLRASGANVLTF.

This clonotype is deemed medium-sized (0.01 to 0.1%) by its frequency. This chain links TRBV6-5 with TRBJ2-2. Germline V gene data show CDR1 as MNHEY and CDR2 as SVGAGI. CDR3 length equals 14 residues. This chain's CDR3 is CASSLRTGAGELFF.

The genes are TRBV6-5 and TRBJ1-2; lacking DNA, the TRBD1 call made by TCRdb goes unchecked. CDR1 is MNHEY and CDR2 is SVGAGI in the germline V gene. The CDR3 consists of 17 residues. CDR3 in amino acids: CASNKKPGTGGNYGYTF.

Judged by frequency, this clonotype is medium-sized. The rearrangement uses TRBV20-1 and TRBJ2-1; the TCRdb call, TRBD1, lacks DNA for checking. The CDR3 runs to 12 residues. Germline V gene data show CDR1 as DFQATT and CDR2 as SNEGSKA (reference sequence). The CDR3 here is CRAWNRGDEQFF.

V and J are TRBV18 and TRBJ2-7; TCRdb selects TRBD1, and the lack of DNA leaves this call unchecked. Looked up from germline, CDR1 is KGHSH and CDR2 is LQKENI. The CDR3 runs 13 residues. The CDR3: CASSPDRQLEQYF.

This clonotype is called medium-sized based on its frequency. This CDR3 reads CASSLGGNTGELFF. The chain couples TRBV7-6 to TRBJ2-2. The CDR3 runs 14 residues. Per the germline V gene, CDR1 is SGHVS and CDR2 is FNYEAQ. Complete variable domain (other parts from reference TRBV7-6 and TRBJ2-2): GAGVSQSPRYKVTKRGQDVALRCDPISGHVSLYWYRQALGQGPEFLTYFNYEAQQDKSGLPNDRFSAERPEGSISTLTIQRTEQRDSAMYRCASSLGGNTGELFFGEGSRLTVL.

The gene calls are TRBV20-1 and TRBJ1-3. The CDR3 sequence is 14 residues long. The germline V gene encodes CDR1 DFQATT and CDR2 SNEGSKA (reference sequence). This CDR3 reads CSARKMSSGNTIYF.

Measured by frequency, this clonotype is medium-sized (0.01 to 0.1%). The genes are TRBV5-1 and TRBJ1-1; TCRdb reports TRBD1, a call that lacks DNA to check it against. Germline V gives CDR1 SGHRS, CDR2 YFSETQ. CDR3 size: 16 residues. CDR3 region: CASSLGTGIGNTEAFF. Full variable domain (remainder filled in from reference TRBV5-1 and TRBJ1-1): KAGVTQTPRYLIKTRGQQVTLSCSPISGHRSVSWYQQTPGQGLQFLFEYFSETQRNKGNFPGRFSGRQFSNSRSEMNVSTLELGDSALYLCASSLGTGIGNTEAFFGQGTRLTVV.

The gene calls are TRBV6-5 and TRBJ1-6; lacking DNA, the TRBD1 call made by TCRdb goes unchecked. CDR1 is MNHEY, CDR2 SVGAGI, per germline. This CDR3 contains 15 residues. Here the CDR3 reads CASSTQGGVHSPLHF.

CDR3: CASSASGRNTEAFF. The J gene is TRBJ1-1, the V gene TRBV5-6; checking the TCRdb D call of TRBD1 is not possible without DNA. The germline gives CDR1 SGHDT, CDR2 YYEEEE. There are 14 residues in the CDR3.

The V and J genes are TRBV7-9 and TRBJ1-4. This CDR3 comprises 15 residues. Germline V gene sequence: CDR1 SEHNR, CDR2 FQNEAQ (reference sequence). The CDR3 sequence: CASSLVGQNNEKLFF. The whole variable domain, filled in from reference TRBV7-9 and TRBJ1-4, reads DTGVSQNPRHKITKRGQNVTFRCDPISEHNRLYWYRQTLGQGPEFLTYFQNEAQLEKSRLLSDRFSAERPKGSFSTLEIQRTEQGDSAMYLCASSLVGQNNEKLFFGSGTQLSVL.

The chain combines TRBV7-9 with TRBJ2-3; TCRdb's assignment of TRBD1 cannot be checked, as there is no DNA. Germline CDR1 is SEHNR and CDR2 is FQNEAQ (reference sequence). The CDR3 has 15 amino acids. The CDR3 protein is CASSSNYTASGTQYF.

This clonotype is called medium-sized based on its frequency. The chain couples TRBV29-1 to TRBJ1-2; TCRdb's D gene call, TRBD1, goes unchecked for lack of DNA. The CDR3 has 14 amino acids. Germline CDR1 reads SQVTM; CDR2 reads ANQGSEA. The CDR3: CSVDLDRGNYGYTF.

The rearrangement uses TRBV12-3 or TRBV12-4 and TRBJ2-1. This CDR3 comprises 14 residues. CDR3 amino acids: CASSWDPRYNEQFF.